The 19 T cell receptor beta chains presented below share a single source sample, sequenced in a study of blood T cell repertoires in COVID-19. Generated by immunoSEQ multiplex PCR, the TCRdb table keeps only in-frame clones and is missing some. This table has roughly 240,000 clones, around 85% appearing once. The sample taken for sequencing was PBMCs or T cells enriched from blood (not recorded which). Receptor source: a woman aged 45-59 years with acute COVID-19.

V and J are TRBV13 and TRBJ1-2; D gene ambiguous. Germline V lookup: CDR1 PRHDT, CDR2 FYEKMQ (reference sequence). The length of the CDR3 is 15 residues. V was trimmed by 1 base and J by 1 base, leaving 10 bases between them. The CDR3 nucleotides read TGTGCCAGCAGCTTAGTTCTCGTTAGTAACTATGGCTACACCTTC. It is translated as CASSLVLVSNYGYTF.

The chain links TRBV18 to TRBJ2-7; 10 bases fit TRBD1. The CDR3 sequence is 13 residues long. Germline trimming cut 6 bases from V and 6 bases from J; bases unmatched to any gene: 5. Germline V lookup: CDR1 KGHSH, CDR2 LQKENI. CDR3 region: CASSRDRGFEQYF. CDR3 nucleotides: TGTGCCAGCTCCCGGGACAGGGGTTTCGAGCAGTACTTC.

CDR3 coding DNA: TGTGCCAGCAGCTTTGGTTTGCGGGCCCTATCTGGAAACACCATATATTTT. Its translation: CASSFGLRALSGNTIYF. The chain combines TRBV5-5 with TRBJ1-3; D is unclear. Looked up from germline, CDR1 is SGHKS and CDR2 is YYEKEE (reference sequence). Trimming cost V 2 bases and J 1 base, with 16 bases left between them. The CDR3 is 17 residues long.

The V and J genes are TRBV27 and TRBJ1-3; D not resolved. In germline, CDR1 is MNHEY, CDR2 SMNVEV (reference sequence). The CDR3 length is 14 residues. Trimming took off 2 bases at V and 0 bases at J, with 5 bases between the two ends. CDR3 residues: CASSLGGSGNTIYF. For the CDR3, the DNA is TGTGCCAGCAGTTTAGGAGGCTCTGGAAACACCATATATTTT.

There are a few counts of this clone. The V call is TRBV5-4, the J call TRBJ2-2, with TRBD2 matching 14 bases. V gave up 5 bases and J gave up 4 bases; unmatched junction bases: 4. There are 16 residues in the CDR3. CDR1 SGHNT and CDR2 YYREEE come from the germline V gene (reference sequence). The CDR3 here is CASSSTSGRGTGELFF. Here the CDR3 DNA reads TGTGCCAGCAGTTCGACTAGCGGGAGGGGCACCGGGGAGCTGTTTTTT.

This chain uses TRBV2 with TRBJ1-6; 8 nucleotides match TRBD1. There are 16 residues in the CDR3. The junction had 4 bases not matched to a gene; V was cut back by 4 bases and J by 2 bases. Per germline, CDR1 SNHLY and CDR2 FYNNEI. The CDR3 bases are TGTGCCAGCAGTGGACCAGGGGGCCCCTATAATTCACCCCTCCACTTT. It encodes CASSGPGGPYNSPLHF.

V gene TRBV30 combines with J gene TRBJ2-7; weak D call: TRBD1 (6 bases). The CDR3 consists of 16 residues. Per germline, CDR1 GTSNPN and CDR2 SVGIG (reference sequence). V dropped 4 bases and J dropped 3 bases, with 22 bases sitting between them. The CDR3 reads CAWIPSGTKIFYEQYF. CDR3 DNA: TGTGCCTGGATTCCCTCCGGGACAAAGATCTTCTACGAGCAGTACTTC.

This clone is judged medium-sized. This chain uses TRBV5-6 with TRBJ1-2; D is ambiguous. Germline V gene lookup returns CDR1 SGHDT and CDR2 YYEEEE. The length of the CDR3 is 15 residues. V lost 3 bases, J lost 5 bases, and 17 bases lay in between. The CDR3 nucleotides are TGTGCCAGCAGCTCCCTCGGAATCGGGGAATATGGCTACACCTTC. Translating it yields CASSSLGIGEYGYTF. The full variable domain, rest sourced from reference TRBV5-6 and TRBJ1-2, is DAGVTQSPTHLIKTRGQQVTLRCSPKSGHDTVSWYQQALGQGPQFIFQYYEEEERQRGNFPDRFSGHQFPNYSSELNVNALLLGDSALYLCASSSLGIGEYGYTFGSGTRLTVV.

This clone was seen just once. The CDR3 region has the DNA TGTGCCAGCAGCTTGGACAGGGGGCGGGGCTATGGCTACACCTTC. It specifies CASSLDRGRGYGYTF. The chain joins TRBV5-4 to TRBJ1-2, with TRBD1 matching over 9 bases. The V gene's germline CDR1 is SGHNT and CDR2 YYREEE (reference sequence). The CDR3 runs to 15 residues. The V segment lost 0 bases and the J segment 4 bases; nucleotides outside the gene matches: 4.

The chain uses TRBV14 and TRBJ1-2; TRBD1 aligns across 7 bases. Germline V gives CDR1 SGHDN, CDR2 FVKESK. This CDR3 comprises 12 residues. V lost 4 bases and J lost 5; bases outside the gene matches: 1. CDR3 DNA: TGTGCCAGCAGCCCGGGACAGTATGGCTACACCTTC. Encoded protein: CASSPGQYGYTF.

J is TRBJ1-4 and V is TRBV7-2, with 7 bases matching TRBD1. The V gene end was trimmed by 5 bases and the J gene end by 15 bases; junction bases not matched to a gene: 6. Germline CDR1 is SGHTA and CDR2 is FQGNSA. The CDR3 length is 11 residues. CDR3 DNA sequence: TGTGCCAGCAGCCCCGGACAGGAGGTGTTTTTT. Its protein product is CASSPGQEVFF.

The chain combines TRBV29-1 with TRBJ2-1; possible D gene TRBD2, 5 bases. Germline V gene lookup returns CDR1 SQVTM and CDR2 ANQGSEA. Trimming took off 7 bases at V and 3 bases at J, with 7 bases between the two ends. CDR3 length: 11 residues. CDR3 loop: CSADFYNEQFF. The CDR3, as DNA: TGCAGCGCGGACTTCTACAATGAGCAGTTCTTC.

The J gene is TRBJ2-1, the V gene TRBV6-6; unclear D gene. There are 12 residues in the CDR3. CDR1 and CDR2 from the germline V gene are MNHNY and SVGAGI (reference sequence). Trimming pared 6 bases from V and 8 bases from J, leaving 11 bases between. CDR3 in amino acids: CASRRHPDEQFF. The CDR3 DNA reads as TGTGCCAGCAGAAGACACCCCGATGAGCAGTTCTTC.

This clone turned up a few times. The chain joins TRBV5-4 to TRBJ2-1; 11 bases match TRBD1. CDR3 length: 16 amino acids. Trimming removed 2 bases from V and 6 bases from J; junction bases left unmatched: 7. Germline V gene sequence: CDR1 SGHNT, CDR2 YYREEE (reference sequence). DNA of the CDR3: TGTGCCAGCAGCTTTTGGACAGGGGGCCCTAGCAATGAGCAGTTCTTC. Its translation: CASSFWTGGPSNEQFF.

This rearrangement joins TRBV4-3 to TRBJ1-6; D may be TRBD1 (5 bases). Between the trimmed V and J ends, which lost 6 bases and 10 bases, there was a span of 16 bases. Germline CDR1 and CDR2: LGHNA and YSLEER. This CDR3 comprises 14 residues. CDR3 nucleotides: TGCGCCAGCAGTGTGCGGGGACGGGGATCACCCCTCCACTTT. Translated: CASSVRGRGSPLHF.

The gene calls are TRBV6-4 and TRBJ2-3, with TRBD2 identical over 9 bases. This CDR3 contains 16 residues. The V gene's germline CDR1 is MRHNA and CDR2 SNTAGT. Trimming took 3 bases from V and 6 from J; bases not matched to a gene: 10. The CDR3 DNA reads as TGTGCCAGCAGTGAGGCTATAGCGGGGGAATGTGATACGCAGTATTTT. It yields the protein CASSEAIAGECDTQYF.

This clone was found once. The chain's CDR3 is CASSHSGTDFNYGYTF. The CDR3 DNA reads as TGTGCCAGTAGTCACTCCGGGACAGACTTTAACTATGGCTACACCTTC. This chain joins TRBV19 and TRBJ1-2; 7 bases fit TRBD1. CDR1 and CDR2 from the germline V gene are LNHDA and SQIVND (reference sequence). The CDR3 sequence is 16 residues long. The V gene end was trimmed by 5 bases and the J gene end by 1 base; junction bases not matched to a gene: 10.

This sequence joins TRBV3-1 (or the pseudogene TRBV3-2) and TRBJ1-6, with 7 bases fitting TRBD1. V was pared by 4 bases and J by 0 bases, with 6 bases of the junction left unmatched. Germline V gene data show CDR1 as LGHDT and CDR2 as YNNKEL (reference sequence). This CDR3 is built from 17 residues. The CDR3 DNA is TGTGCCAGCAGCCGTAGGGGACAGAGCTCCTATAATTCACCCCTCCACTTT. It is translated as CASSRRGQSSYNSPLHF.

This chain uses TRBV6-4 with TRBJ2-5; no firm D call. Looked up from germline, CDR1 is MRHNA and CDR2 is SNTAGT. V lost 5 bases, J lost 1 base, and 5 bases lay in between. The CDR3 is 12 residues long. CDR3 sequence reads: CASSQSQETQYF. For the CDR3, the DNA is TGTGCCAGCAGTCAATCCCAAGAGACCCAGTACTTC.